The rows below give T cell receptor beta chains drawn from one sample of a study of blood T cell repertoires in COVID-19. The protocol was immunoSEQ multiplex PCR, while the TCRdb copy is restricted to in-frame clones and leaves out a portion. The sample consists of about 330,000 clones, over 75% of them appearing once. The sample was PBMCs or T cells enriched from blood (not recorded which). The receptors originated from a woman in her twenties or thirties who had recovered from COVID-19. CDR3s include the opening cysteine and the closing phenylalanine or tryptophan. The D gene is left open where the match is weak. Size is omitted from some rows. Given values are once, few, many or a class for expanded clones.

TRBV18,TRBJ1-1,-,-,TGTGCCAGCTCACCACTCGGGGGGTTCGACACTGAAGCTTTCTTT,CASSPLGGFDTEAFF
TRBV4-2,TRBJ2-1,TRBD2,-,TGTGCCAGCAGCCAAGATCCTACTAGCGGGGGCTGGGCCAATGAGCAGTTCTTC,CASSQDPTSGGWANEQFF
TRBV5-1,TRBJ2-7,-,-,TGCGCCAGCAGCTTGTCCTCGGCCTACGAGCAGTACTTC,CASSLSSAYEQYF
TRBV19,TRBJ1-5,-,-,TGTGCCAGTAACGGGGTTGGCAATCAGCCCCAGCATTTT,CASNGVGNQPQHF
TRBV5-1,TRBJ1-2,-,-,TGCGCCAGCAGCTTGGCCGTATTGGGGCCCGAGGGCTACACCTTC,CASSLAVLGPEGYTF
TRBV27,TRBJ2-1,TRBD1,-,TGTGCCAGCGGTCTGGACAGGGCCAATGAGCAGTTCTTC,CASGLDRANEQFF
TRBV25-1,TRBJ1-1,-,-,TGTGCCAGCAGTGGCCCCTCGGGGAAACTTGAAGCTTTCTTT,CASSGPSGKLEAFF
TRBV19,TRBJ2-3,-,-,TGTGCCAGTAGTATTTCCGGAGATACGCAGTATTTT,CASSISGDTQYF
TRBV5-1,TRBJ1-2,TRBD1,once,TGCGCCAGCAGCCACGGGACAGGGGGGAACTATGGCTACACCTTC,CASSHGTGGNYGYTF
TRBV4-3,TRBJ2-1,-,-,TGCGCCAGCAGCCCCCGCCCCTACGCCCAGGGTGAGCAGTTCTTC,CASSPRPYAQGEQFF
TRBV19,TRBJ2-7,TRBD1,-,TGTGCCAGTAGAGCCGGGACAGGGTCCTACGAGCAGTACTTC,CASRAGTGSYEQYF
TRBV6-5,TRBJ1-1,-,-,TGTGCCAGCAGTTACCGGCAGGGCACTGAAGCTTTCTTT,CASSYRQGTEAFF
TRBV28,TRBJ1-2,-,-,TGTGCCAGCAGCGTCTCCTGGGACAAAACTTATACTAACTATGGCTACACCTTC,CASSVSWDKTYTNYGYTF
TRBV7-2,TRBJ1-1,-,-,TGTGCCAGCGCACAGGCGATGAACACTGAAGCTTTCTTT,CASAQAMNTEAFF
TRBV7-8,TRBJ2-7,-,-,TGTGCCAGCAGGGAAGGGGGGGGCCTCTACGAGCAGTACTTC,CASREGGGLYEQYF
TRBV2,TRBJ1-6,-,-,TGTGCCAGTAGGAGGGAATGGGCTGATAATTCACCCCTCCACTTT,CASRREWADNSPLHF
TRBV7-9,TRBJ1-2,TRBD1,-,TGTGCCAGCAGCTTAGAGAGCCGGGACAGGGTAAGCGGCTACACCTTC,CASSLESRDRVSGYTF
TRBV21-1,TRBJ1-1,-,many,TGTGCCAGCAGCCTTCCCTTGGGGGACAGGGGGCAATTATGGACTGAAGCTTTCTTT,CASSLPLGDRGQLWTEAFF
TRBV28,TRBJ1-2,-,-,TGTGCCAGCAGTTTATCAGGGCTCTATGGCTACACCTTC,CASSLSGLYGYTF
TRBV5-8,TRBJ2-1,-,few,TGTGCCAGCAGCTGGGGCAGCTCCTACAATGAGCAGTTCTTC,CASSWGSSYNEQFF
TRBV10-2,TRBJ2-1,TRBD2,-,TGCGCCAGCAGTGAGGGACTAGCGGGGGGGCTCAATGAGCAGTTCTTC,CASSEGLAGGLNEQFF
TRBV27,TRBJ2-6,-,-,TGTGCCAGCAGGAGCCGGGCCGGAGGCTCTGGGGCCAACGTCCTGACTTTC,CASRSRAGGSGANVLTF
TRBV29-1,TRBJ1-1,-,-,TGCAGCGTCGCCGACGCGGGGCGCGTTACTGAAGCTTTCTTT,CSVADAGRVTEAFF
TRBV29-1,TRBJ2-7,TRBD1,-,TGCAGCGCCCGGGCAGGGGGCAACGAGCAGTACTTC,CSARAGGNEQYF
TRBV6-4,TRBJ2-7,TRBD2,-,TGTGCCAGCAGGTCCGAAGCGGGGGGTCGGGAGCAGTACTTC,CASRSEAGGREQYF